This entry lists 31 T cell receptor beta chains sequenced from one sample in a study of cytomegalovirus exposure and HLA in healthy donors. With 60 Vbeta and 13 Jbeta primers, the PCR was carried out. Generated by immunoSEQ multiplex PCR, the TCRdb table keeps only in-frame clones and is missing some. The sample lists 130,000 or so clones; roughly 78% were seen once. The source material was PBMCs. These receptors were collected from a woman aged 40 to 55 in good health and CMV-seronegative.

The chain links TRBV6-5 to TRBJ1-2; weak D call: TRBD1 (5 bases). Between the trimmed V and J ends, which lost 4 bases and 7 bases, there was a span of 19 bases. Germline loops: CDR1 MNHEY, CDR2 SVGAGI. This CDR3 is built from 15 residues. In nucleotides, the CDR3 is TGTGCCAGCAGTTTCAGGGCTTCGGCTTCCTCTGGCTACACCTTC. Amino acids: CASSFRASASSGYTF.

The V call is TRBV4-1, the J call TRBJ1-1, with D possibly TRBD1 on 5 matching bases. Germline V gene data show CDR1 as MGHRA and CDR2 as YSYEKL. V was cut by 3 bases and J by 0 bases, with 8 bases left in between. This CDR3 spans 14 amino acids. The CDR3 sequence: CASSQAGLNTEAFF. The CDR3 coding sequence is TGCGCCAGCAGCCAGGCAGGGTTGAACACTGAAGCTTTCTTT.

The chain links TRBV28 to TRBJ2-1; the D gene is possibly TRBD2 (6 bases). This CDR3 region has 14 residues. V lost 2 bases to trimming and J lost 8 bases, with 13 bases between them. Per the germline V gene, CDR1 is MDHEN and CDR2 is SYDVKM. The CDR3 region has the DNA TGTGCCAGCAGTTTACCCGGGAGTAGGGATGAGCAGTTCTTC. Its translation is CASSLPGSRDEQFF.

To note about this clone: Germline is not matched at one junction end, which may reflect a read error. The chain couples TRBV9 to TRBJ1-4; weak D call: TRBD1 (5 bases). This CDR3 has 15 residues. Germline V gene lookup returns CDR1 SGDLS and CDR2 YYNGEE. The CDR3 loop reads CASSGSGSANEKLFF. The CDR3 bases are TGTGCCAGTAGCGGTTCAGGGTCGGCTAATGAAAAACTGTTTTTT.

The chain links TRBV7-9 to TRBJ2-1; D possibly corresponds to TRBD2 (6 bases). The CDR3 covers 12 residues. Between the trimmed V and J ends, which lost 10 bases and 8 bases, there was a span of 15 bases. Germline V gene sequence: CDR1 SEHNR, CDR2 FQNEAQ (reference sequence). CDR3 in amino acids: CAIGTQLHEQFF. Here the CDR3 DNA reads TGTGCCATCGGGACTCAGCTACATGAGCAGTTCTTC.

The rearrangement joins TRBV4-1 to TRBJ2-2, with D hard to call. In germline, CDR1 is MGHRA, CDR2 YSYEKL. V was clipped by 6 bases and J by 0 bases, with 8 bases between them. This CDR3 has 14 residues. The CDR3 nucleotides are TGCGCCAGCAGGAGGCAGCCGAACACCGGGGAGCTGTTTTTT. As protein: CASRRQPNTGELFF.

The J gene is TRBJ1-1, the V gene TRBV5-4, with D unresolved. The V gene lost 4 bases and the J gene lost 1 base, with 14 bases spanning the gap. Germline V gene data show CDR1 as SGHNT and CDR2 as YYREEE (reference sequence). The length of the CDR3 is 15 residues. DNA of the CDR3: TGTGCCAGCAGCGAGACATTCCGGCGGAACACTGAAGCTTTCTTT. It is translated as CASSETFRRNTEAFF.

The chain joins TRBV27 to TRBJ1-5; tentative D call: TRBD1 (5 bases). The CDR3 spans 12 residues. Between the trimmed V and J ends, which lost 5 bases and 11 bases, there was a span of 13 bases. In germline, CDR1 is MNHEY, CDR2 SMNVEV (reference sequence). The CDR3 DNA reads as TGTGCCAGCAGTGATTTGGGGGGGGCCCAGCATTTT. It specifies CASSDLGGAQHF.

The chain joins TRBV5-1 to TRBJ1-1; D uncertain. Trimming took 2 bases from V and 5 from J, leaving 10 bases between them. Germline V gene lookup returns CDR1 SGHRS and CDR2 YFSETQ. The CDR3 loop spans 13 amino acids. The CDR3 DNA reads TGCGCCAGCAGCTTATTGAAGGAGACTGAAGCTTTCTTT. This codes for CASSLLKETEAFF.

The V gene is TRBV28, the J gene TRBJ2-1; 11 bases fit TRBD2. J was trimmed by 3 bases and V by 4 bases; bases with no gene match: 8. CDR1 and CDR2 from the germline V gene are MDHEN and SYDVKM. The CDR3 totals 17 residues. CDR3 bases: TGTGCCAGCAGTTCGCTGACTAGCGGGGAGTTCTACAATGAGCAGTTCTTC. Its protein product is CASSSLTSGEFYNEQFF.

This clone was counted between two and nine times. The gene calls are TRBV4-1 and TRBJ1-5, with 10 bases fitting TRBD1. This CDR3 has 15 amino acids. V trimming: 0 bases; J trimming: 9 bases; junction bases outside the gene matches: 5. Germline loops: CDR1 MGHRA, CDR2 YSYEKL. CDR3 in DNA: TGCGCCAGCAGCCAAGAACCCGGACAGGGGGTGCCCCAGCATTTT. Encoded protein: CASSQEPGQGVPQHF.

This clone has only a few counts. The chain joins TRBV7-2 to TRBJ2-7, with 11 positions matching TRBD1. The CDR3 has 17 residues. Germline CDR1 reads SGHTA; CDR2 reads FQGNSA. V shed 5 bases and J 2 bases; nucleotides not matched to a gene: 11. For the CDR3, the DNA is TGTGCCAGCAGCCGCATGAGTTCGGGACAGGGGGCCTACGAGCAGTACTTC. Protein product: CASSRMSSGQGAYEQYF.

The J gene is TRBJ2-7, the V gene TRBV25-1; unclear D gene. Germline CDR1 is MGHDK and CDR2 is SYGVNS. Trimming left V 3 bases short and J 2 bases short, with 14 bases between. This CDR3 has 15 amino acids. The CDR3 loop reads CASSDPTTNAYEQYF. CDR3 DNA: TGTGCCAGCAGTGATCCGACAACGAACGCCTACGAGCAGTACTTC.

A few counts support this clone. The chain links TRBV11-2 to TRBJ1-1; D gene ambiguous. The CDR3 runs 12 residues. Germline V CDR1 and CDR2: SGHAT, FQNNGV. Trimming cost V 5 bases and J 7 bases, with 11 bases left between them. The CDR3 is CASSLTRNEAFF. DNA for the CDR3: TGTGCCAGCAGCCTAACTAGGAATGAAGCTTTCTTT.

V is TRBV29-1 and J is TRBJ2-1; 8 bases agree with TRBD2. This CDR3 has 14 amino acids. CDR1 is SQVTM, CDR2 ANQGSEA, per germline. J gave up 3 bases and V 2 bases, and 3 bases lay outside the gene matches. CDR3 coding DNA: TGCAGCGTTGAACTGCGGGAGGTCTACAATGAGCAGTTCTTC. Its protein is CSVELREVYNEQFF.

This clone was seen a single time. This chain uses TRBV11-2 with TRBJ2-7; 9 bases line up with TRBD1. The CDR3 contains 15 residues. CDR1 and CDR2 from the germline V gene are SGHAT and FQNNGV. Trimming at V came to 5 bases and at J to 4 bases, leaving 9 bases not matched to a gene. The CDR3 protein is CASSVIRDRVYEQYF. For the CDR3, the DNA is TGTGCCAGCAGCGTTATCCGGGACAGGGTTTACGAGCAGTACTTC.

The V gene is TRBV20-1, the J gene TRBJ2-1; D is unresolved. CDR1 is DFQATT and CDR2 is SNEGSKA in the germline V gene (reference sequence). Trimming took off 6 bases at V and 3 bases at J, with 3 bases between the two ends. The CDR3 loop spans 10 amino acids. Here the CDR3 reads CSAVYNEQFF. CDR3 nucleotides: TGCAGTGCCGTCTACAATGAGCAGTTCTTC.

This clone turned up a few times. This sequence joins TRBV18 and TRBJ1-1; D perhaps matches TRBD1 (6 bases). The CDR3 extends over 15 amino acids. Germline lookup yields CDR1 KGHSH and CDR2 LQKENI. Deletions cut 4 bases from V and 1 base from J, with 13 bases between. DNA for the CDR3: TGTGCCAGCTCACAGAGGGGGGGACCGAACACTGAAGCTTTCTTT. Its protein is CASSQRGGPNTEAFF.

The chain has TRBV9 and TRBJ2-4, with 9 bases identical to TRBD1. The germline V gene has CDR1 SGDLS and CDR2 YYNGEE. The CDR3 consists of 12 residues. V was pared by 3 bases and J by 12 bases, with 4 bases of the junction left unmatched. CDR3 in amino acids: CASSGQGDSQYF. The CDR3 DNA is TGTGCCAGCAGCGGACAGGGGGACAGTCAGTACTTC.

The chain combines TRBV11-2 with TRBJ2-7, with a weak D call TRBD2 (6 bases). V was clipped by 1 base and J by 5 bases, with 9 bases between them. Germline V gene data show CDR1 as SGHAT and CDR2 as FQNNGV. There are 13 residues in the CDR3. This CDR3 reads CASSLVGGDEQYF. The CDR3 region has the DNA TGTGCCAGCAGCTTAGTGGGCGGGGACGAGCAGTACTTC. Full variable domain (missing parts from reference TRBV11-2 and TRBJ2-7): EAGVAQSPRYKIIEKRQSVAFWCNPISGHATLYWYQQILGQGPKLLIQFQNNGVVDDSQLPKDRFSAERLKGVDSTLKIQPAKLEDSAVYLCASSLVGGDEQYFGPGTRLTVT.

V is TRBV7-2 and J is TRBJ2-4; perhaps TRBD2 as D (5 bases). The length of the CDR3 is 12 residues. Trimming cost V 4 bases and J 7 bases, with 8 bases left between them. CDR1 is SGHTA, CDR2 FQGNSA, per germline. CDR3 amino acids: CASSSDSNIQYF. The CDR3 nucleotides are TGTGCCAGCAGCTCGGACTCCAACATTCAGTACTTC.

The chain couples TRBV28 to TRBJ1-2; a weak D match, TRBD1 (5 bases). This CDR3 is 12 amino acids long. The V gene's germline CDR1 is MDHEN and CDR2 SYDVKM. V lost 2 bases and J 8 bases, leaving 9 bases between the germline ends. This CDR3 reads CASSLAGEGYTF. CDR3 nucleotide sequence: TGTGCCAGCAGTTTAGCGGGGGAGGGCTACACCTTC.

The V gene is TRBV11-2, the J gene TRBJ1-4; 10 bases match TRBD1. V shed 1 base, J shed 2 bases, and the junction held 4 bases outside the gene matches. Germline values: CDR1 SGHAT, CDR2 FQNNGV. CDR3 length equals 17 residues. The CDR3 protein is CASSLAGTGVTNEKLFF. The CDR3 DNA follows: TGTGCCAGCAGCTTAGCCGGGACAGGGGTCACTAATGAAAAACTGTTTTTT.

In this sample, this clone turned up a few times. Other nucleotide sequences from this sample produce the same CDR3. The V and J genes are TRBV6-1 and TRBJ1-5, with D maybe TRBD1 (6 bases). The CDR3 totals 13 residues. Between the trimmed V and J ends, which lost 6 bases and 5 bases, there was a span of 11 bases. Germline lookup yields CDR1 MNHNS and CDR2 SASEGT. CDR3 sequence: CASSYRTDQPQHF. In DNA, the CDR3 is TGTGCCAGCAGCTACAGGACAGATCAGCCCCAGCATTTT.

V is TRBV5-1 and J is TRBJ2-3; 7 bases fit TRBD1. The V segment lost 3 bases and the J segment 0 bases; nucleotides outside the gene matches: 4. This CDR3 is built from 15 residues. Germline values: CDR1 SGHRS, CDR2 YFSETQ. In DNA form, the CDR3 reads TGCGCCAGCAGCTACTTACAGGGGAGCACAGATACGCAGTATTTT. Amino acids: CASSYLQGSTDTQYF.

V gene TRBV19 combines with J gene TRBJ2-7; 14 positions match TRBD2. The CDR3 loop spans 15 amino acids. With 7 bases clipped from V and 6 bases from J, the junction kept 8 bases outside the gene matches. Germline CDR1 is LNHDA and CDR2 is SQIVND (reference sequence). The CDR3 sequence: CASNSGTSGRGEQYF. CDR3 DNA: TGTGCCAGTAACTCCGGGACTAGCGGGAGAGGCGAGCAGTACTTC.

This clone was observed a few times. The CDR3 nucleotides read TGCAGCGTTGTTTCGGGGACCGGGGAGCTGTTTTTT. Amino acids: CSVVSGTGELFF. This chain connects TRBV29-1 to TRBJ2-2, with D perhaps matching TRBD2 (5 bases). The CDR3 is 12 amino acids. Trimming cost V 4 bases and J 5 bases, with 8 bases left between them. The germline gives CDR1 SQVTM, CDR2 ANQGSEA.

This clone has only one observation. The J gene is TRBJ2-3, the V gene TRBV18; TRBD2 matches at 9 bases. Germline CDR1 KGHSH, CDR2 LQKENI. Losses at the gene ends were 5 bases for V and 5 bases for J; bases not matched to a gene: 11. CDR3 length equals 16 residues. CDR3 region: CASSKGLASWQDTQYF. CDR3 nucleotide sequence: TGTGCCAGCTCAAAGGGACTAGCATCGTGGCAAGATACGCAGTATTTT.

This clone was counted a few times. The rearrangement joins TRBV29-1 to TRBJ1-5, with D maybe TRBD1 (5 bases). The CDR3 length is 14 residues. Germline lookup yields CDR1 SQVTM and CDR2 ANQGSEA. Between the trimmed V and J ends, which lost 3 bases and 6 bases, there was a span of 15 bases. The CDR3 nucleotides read TGCAGCGTTGACGGGGGGGGACTGGGTCAGCCCCAGCATTTT. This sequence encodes CSVDGGGLGQPQHF.

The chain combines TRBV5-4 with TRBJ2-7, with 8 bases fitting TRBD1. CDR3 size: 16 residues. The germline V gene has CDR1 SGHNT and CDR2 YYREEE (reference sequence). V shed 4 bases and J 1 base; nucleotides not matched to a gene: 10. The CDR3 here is CASSPTGEAVSYEQYF. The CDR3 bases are TGTGCCAGCAGCCCGACAGGGGAAGCAGTATCCTACGAGCAGTACTTC.

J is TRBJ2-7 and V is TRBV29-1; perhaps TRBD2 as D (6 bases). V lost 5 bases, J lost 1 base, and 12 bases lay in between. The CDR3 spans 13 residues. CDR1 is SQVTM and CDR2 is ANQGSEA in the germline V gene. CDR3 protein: CSVIFGGSYEQYF. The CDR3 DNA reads TGCAGCGTTATTTTTGGAGGGTCCTACGAGCAGTACTTC.